This record concerns one T cell receptor (beta chain) sequence. Assay used: immunoSEQ multiplex PCR; TCRdb lists only in-frame clones, some missing. The sample holds 250,000 or so clones, approximately 84% seen once. The sample originates from a study of blood T cell repertoires in COVID-19. Study as a whole: Acute and convalescent COVID-19 specimens originated in the United States, Italy and Spain.

Germline CDR1 MNHNS, CDR2 SASEGT. V was trimmed by 1 base and J by 4 bases, leaving 7 bases between them. This CDR3 region has 13 residues. The rearrangement links TRBV6-1 to TRBJ2-5, with D possibly matching TRBD2 (5 bases). The TCR was taken from a woman in her forties or fifties who had been exposed to COVID-19. The sequenced material came from PBMCs or T cells enriched from blood (not recorded which). CDR3 DNA: TGTGCCAGCAGTGAAGGCGGAGGAGAGACCCAGTACTTC. Protein product: CASSEGGGETQYF.